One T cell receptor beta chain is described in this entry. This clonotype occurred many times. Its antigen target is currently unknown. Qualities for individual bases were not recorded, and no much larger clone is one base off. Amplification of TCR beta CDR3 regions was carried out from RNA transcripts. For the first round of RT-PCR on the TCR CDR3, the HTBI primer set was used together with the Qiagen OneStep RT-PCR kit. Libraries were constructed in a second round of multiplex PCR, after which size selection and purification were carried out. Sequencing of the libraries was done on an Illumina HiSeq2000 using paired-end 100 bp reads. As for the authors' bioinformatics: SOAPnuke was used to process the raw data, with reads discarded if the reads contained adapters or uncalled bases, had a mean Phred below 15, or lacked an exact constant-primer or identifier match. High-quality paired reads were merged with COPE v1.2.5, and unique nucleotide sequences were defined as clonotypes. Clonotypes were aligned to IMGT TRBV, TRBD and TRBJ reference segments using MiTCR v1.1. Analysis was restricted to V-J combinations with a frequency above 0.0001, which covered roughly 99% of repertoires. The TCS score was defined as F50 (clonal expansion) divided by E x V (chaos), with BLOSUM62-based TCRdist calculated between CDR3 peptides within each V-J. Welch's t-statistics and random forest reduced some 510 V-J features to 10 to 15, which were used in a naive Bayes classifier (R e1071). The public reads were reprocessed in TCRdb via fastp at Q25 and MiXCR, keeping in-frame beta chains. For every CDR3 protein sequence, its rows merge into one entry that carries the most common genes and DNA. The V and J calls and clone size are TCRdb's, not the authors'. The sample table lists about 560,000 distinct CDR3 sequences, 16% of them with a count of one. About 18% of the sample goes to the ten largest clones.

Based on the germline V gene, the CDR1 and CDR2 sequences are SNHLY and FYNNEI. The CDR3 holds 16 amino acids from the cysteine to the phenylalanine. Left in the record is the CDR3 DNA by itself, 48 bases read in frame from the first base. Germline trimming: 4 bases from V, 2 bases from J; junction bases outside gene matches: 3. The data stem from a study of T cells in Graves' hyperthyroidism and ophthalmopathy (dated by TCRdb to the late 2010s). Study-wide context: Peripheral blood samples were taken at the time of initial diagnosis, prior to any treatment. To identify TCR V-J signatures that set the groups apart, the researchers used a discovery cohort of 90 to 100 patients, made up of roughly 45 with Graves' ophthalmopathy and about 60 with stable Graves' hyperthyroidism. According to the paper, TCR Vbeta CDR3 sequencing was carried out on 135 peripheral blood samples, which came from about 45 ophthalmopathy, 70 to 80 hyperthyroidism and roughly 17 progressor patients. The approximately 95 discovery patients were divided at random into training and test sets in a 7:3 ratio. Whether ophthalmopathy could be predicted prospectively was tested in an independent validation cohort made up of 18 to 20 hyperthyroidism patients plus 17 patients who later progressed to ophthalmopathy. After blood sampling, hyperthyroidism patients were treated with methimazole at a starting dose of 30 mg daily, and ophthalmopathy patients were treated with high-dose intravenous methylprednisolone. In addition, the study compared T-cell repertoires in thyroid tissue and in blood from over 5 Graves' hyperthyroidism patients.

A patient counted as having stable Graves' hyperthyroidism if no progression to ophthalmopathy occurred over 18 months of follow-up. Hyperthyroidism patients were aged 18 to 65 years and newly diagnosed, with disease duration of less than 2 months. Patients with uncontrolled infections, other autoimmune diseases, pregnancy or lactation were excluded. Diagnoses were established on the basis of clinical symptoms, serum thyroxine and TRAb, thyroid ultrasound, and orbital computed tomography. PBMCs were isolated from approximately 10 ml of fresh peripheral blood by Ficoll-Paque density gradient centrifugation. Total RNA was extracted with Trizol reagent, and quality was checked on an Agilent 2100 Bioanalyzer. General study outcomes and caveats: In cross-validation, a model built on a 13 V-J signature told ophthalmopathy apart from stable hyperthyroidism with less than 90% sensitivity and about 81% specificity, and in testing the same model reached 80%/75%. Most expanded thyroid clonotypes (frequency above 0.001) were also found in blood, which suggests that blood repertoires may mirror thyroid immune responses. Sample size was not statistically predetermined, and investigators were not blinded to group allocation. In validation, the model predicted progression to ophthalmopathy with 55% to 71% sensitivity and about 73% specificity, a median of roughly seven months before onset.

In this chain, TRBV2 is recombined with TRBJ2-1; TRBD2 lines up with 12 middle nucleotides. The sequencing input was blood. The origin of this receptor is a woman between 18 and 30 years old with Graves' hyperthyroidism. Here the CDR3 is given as CASSARLAGAYNEQFF. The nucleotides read TGTGCCAGCAGTGCCCGACTAGCGGGAGCCTACAATGAGCAGTTCTTC.